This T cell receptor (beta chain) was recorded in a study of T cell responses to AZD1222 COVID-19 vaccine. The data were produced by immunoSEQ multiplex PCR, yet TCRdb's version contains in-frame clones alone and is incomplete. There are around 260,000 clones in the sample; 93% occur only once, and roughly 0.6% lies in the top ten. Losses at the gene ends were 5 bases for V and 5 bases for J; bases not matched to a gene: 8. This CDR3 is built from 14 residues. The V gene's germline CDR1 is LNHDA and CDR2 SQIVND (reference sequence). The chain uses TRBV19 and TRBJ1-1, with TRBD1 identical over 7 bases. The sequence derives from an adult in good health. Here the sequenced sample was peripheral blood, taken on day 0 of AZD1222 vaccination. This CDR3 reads CASSLDREGTEAFF. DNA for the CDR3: TGTGCCAGTAGTCTTGACAGGGAGGGGACTGAAGCTTTCTTT.